This is a list of T cell receptor beta chains from one sample in a study of blood T cell repertoires in COVID-19. The method was immunoSEQ multiplex PCR; TCRdb's version includes in-frame clones alone and lacks a portion of them. This table holds 75,000 to 95,000 clones, around 88% found once. Sequences were obtained from peripheral blood. The receptors stem from a woman between 55 and 75 years old with COVID-19, enrolled during active disease. Each CDR3 is given with its conserved first and last residue. Each record gives: D gene, J gene, V gene, clone size, CDR3 protein, CDR3 DNA. D genes are given only for firm matches. Not all rows give a size; the values are once, few, many and, for expanded clones, a class.

TRBD1 TRBJ1-1 TRBV7-9 - CASSSQGADTEAFF TGTGCCAGCAGCTCACAGGGGGCTGATACTGAAGCTTTCTTT
- TRBJ1-4 TRBV7-8 - CASSLGQVGKLFF TGTGCCAGCAGCTTAGGCCAGGTTGGAAAACTGTTTTTT
- TRBJ2-7 TRBV5-6 - CASSSWTAYEQYF TGTGCCAGCAGCTCTTGGACAGCCTACGAGCAGTACTTC
- TRBJ2-3 TRBV3-1/TRBV3-2 once CASSQEQGLSTDTQYF TGTGCCAGCAGCCAAGAGCAGGGCCTTAGCACAGATACGCAGTATTTT
TRBD1 TRBJ1-4 TRBV10-3 - CAISDPGTAGEKLFF TGTGCCATCAGCGATCCTGGGACAGCAGGTGAAAAACTGTTTTTT
- TRBJ2-7 TRBV28 - CATQGAGGFYEQYF TGTGCCACCCAGGGGGCGGGGGGGTTTTATGAGCAGTACTTC
- TRBJ1-2 TRBV7-2 - CASSLRNYGYTF TGTGCCAGCAGCTTGAGGAACTATGGCTACACCTTC
- TRBJ1-1 TRBV2 - CASRRTAHEAFF TGTGCCAGCAGGAGGACAGCCCATGAAGCTTTCTTT
- TRBJ1-2 TRBV6-5 - CASSNLGSGYTF TGTGCCAGCAGCAACCTGGGGAGTGGCTACACCTTC
- TRBJ2-7 TRBV2 once CASSDRDFIIYEQYF TGTGCCAGCAGCGACCGGGACTTCATAATCTACGAGCAGTACTTC
- TRBJ2-7 TRBV5-1 - CASSLGETFYEQYF TGCGCCAGCAGCTTGGGGGAGACTTTCTACGAGCAGTACTTC
TRBD1 TRBJ1-6 TRBV4-2 - CASSQAGTAYNSPLHF TGTGCCAGCAGCCAAGCGGGGACAGCCTATAATTCACCCCTCCACTTT
- TRBJ2-4 TRBV11-2 - CASSLDRDSQYF TGTGCCAGCAGCTTAGATCGAGACAGTCAGTACTTC
- TRBJ1-4 TRBV9 - CASSVAGATNEKLFF TGTGCCAGCAGCGTAGCAGGGGCAACTAATGAAAAACTGTTTTTT
TRBD2 TRBJ2-5 TRBV2 - CASSEGEGPGHF TGTGCCAGCAGTGAAGGGGAGGGACCGGGCCACTTC
- TRBJ2-7 TRBV7-9 - CASSFSTSYEQYF TGTGCCAGCAGCTTCTCGACATCCTACGAGCAGTACTTC
TRBD1 TRBJ1-5 TRBV9 - CASSGLWTGRGWLSNQPQHF TGTGCCAGCAGCGGCCTATGGACAGGGAGGGGCTGGCTTAGCAATCAGCCCCAGCATTTT
- TRBJ1-6 TRBV4-3 - CASSQWIGGRPLHF TGCGCCAGCAGCCAATGGATCGGGGGTCGACCCCTCCACTTT
TRBD2 TRBJ2-4 TRBV5-8 - CASSPTGAGGNIQYF TGTGCCAGCAGCCCGACTGGGGCGGGGGGGAACATTCAGTACTTC
- TRBJ2-2 TRBV3-1/TRBV3-2 few CASSQASGELFF TGTGCCAGCAGCCAAGCGTCCGGGGAGCTGTTTTTT
- TRBJ1-5 TRBV6-1 - CASSEGQTDQPQHF TGTGCCAGCAGTGAAGGACAGACTGATCAGCCCCAGCATTTT
- TRBJ2-3 TRBV5-6 - CASSRVEADTQYF TGTGCCAGCAGTCGCGTAGAGGCAGATACGCAGTATTTT